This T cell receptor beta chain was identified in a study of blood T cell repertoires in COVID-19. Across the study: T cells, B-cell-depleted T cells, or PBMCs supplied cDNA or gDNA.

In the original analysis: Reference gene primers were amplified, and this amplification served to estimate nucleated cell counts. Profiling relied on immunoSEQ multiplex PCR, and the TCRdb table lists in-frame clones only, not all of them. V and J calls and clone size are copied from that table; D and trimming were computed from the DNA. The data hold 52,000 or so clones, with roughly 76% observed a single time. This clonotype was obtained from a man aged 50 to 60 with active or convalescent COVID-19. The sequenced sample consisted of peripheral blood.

The CDR3 DNA is TGTGCCAGTGAACTAACCGGGACAGGGGGCACAGATACGCAGTATTTT. It encodes CASELTGTGGTDTQYF. V gene TRBV11-1 combines with J gene TRBJ2-3; 10 nucleotides line up with TRBD1. Germline V CDR1 and CDR2: SGHAT, FQDESV (reference sequence). CDR3 length: 16 residues. The ends lost 9 bases at V and 1 base at J; junction bases unmatched: 10. The whole variable domain, filled in from reference TRBV11-1 and TRBJ2-3, reads EAEVAQSPRYKITEKSQAVAFWCDPISGHATLYWYRQILGQGPELLVQFQDESVVDDSQLPKDRFSAERLKGVDSTLKIQPAELGDSAMYLCASELTGTGGTDTQYFGPGTRLTVL.